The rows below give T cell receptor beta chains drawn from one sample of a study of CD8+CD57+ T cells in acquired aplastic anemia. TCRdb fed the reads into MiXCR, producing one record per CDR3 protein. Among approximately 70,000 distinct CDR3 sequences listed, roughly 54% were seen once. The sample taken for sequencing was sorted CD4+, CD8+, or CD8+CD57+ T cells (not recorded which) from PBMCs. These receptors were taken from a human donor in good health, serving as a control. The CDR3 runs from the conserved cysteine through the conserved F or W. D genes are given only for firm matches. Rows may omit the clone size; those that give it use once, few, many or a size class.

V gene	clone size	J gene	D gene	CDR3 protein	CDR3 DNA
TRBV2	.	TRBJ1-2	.	CASSTGTSGNNGYTF	TGCGCCAGCAGTACCGGGACTAGCGGAAACAATGGCTACACCTTC
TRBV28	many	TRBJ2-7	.	CASRSGPYEQYF	TGTGCCAGCAGGTCAGGGCCATACGAGCAGTACTTC
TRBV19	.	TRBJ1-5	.	CASSMGTSNQPQHF	TGTGCCAGTAGTATGGGGACAAGCAATCAGCCCCAGCATTTT
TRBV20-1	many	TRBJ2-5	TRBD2	CSARDGGRTSGTQETQYF	TGCAGTGCTAGAGATGGGGGACGGACTAGCGGGACCCAAGAGACCCAGTACTTC
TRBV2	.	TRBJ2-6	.	CASSDRGRVLTF	TGTGCCAGCAGTGATAGGGGAAGGGTCTTGACTTTC
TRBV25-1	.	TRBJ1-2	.	CASSVGQVYGYTF	TGTGCCAGCAGTGTCGGACAAGTCTATGGCTACACCTTC
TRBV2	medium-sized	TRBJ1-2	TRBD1	CASWDRNYGYTF	TGTGCCAGCTGGGACAGAAACTATGGCTACACCTTC
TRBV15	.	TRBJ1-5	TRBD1	CATSRWTGSISNQPQHF	TGTGCCACCAGCAGGTGGACAGGGAGCATTAGCAATCAGCCCCAGCATTTT
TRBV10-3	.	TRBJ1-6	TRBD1	CAISATGGHNSPLHF	TGTGCCATCAGTGCTACAGGGGGACATAATTCACCCCTCCACTTT
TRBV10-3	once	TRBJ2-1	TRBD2	CAITDTTSGGYNEQFF	TGCGCCATCACCGATACCACTAGCGGGGGCTACAATGAGCAGTTCTTC
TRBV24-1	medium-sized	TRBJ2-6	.	CATSDYSSGANVLTF	TGTGCCACCAGTGATTATAGCTCTGGGGCCAACGTCCTGACTTTC
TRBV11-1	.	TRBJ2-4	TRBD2	CASSFRYGGVAKNIQYF	TGTGCCAGCAGCTTTAGGTACGGGGGGGTAGCCAAAAACATTCAGTACTTC
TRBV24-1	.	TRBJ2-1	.	CATSDLQGDVETQFF	TGTGCCACCAGTGATTTGCAAGGGGATGTGGAGACCCAGTTCTTC
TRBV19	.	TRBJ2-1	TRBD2	CASTRRGGFSGRAGNEQFF	TGTGCCAGTACGAGGCGGGGGGGTTTTAGCGGGAGGGCCGGCAATGAGCAGTTCTTC
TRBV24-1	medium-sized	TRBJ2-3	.	CATSDLWGSKYF	TGTGCCACCAGTGATTTATGGGGGAGCAAGTATTTT
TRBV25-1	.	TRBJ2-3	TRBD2	CASSAFTGTSTDMQYF	TGTGCCAGCAGTGCCTTTACGGGGACTAGCACAGATATGCAGTATTTT
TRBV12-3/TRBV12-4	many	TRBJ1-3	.	CASSLARAGNTIYF	TGTGCCAGCAGTTTGGCGAGGGCTGGAAACACCATATATTTT
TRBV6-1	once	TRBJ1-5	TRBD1	CASRGQGRDRPQHF	TGTGCCAGCAGGGGACAGGGTAGAGATCGGCCCCAGCATTTT
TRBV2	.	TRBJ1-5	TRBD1	CACSEGQGGNQPQHF	TGTGCCTGCAGTGAAGGACAGGGAGGCAATCAGCCCCAGCATTTT
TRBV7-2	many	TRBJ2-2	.	CASSWQQVNTGELFF	TGTGCCAGCAGCTGGCAACAGGTGAACACCGGGGAGCTGTTTTTT
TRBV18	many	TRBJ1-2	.	CASSPRQDYGYTF	TGTGCCAGCTCACCGAGACAGGACTATGGCTACACCTTC
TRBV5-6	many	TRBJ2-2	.	CASSLVGGNTGELFF	TGTGCCAGCAGCTTGGTGGGGGGGAACACCGGGGAGCTGTTTTTT
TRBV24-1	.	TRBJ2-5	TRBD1	CATSEGTGWRQPQYF	TGTGCCACCAGTGAAGGGACAGGGTGGCGTCAGCCCCAGTACTTC
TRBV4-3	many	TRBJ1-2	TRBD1	CASSQGTEGGRGYTF	TGTGCCAGCAGCCAAGGGACAGAAGGCGGCCGGGGCTACACCTTC
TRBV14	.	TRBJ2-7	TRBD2	CARIGGLAGVYEQYF	TGTGCCCGCATAGGGGGGCTAGCGGGAGTATACGAGCAGTACTTC
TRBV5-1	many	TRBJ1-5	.	CASSLSRDSNQPQHF	TGCGCCAGCAGCTTGTCAAGGGATAGCAATCAGCCCCAGCATTTT
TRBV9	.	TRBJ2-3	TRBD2	CASSPLAGVSDTQYF	TGTGCCAGCAGCCCCCTAGCGGGAGTCTCAGATACGCAGTATTTT
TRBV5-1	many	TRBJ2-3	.	CASSMDWAGSDTQYF	TGCGCCAGCAGCATGGACTGGGCCGGGTCAGATACGCAGTATTTT
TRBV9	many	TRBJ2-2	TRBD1	CASSPRQSGTGNTGELFF	TGTGCCAGCAGCCCACGACAAAGTGGGACAGGGAACACCGGGGAGCTGTTTTTT
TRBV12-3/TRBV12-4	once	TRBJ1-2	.	CASSLGSYYGYTF	TGTGCCAGCAGCCTTGGCAGTTACTATGGCTACACCTTC
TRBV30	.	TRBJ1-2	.	CAWSVTRGRYTF	TGTGCCTGGAGTGTAACCCGCGGCCGCTACACCTTC
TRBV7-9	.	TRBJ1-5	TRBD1	CASKTGVDQPQHF	TGTGCCAGCAAGACAGGGGTCGATCAGCCCCAGCATTTT
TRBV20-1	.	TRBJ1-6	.	CSASVTSYNSPLHF	TGCAGTGCCAGCGTCACCTCCTATAATTCACCCCTCCACTTT
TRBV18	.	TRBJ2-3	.	CASSPNRDITDTQYF	TGTGCCAGCTCACCAAACAGGGACATCACAGATACGCAGTATTTT
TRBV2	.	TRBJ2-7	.	CASSSLGTSYEQYF	TGTGCCAGCAGCAGTCTCGGGACCTCCTACGAGCAGTACTTC
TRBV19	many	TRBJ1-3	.	CASATGSSGNTIYF	TGTGCCAGTGCTACAGGGTCCTCTGGAAACACCATATATTTT
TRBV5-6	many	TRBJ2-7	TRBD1	CASSWGVGQVPYEQYF	TGTGCCAGCAGCTGGGGCGTAGGACAGGTCCCCTACGAGCAGTACTTC
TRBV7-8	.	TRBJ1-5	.	CASSLNVPTSNQPQHF	TGTGCCAGCAGCTTAAATGTACCGACAAGCAATCAGCCCCAGCATTTT
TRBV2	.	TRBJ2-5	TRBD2	CASSTSVEETQYF	TGTGCCAGCAGCACTAGCGTTGAAGAGACCCAGTACTTC
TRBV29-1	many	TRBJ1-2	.	CSVEQPLTANYGYTF	TGCAGCGTTGAACAACCGCTTACAGCTAACTATGGCTACACCTTC
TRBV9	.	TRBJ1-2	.	CASSVDRGGPGNTF	TGTGCCAGCAGCGTAGACCGAGGGGGTCCCGGAAACACCTTC
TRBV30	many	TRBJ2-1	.	CAWTGPNEQFF	TGTGCCTGGACGGGTCCTAATGAGCAGTTCTTC
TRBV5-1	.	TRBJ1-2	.	CASSLDPVYGYTF	TGCGCAAGCAGCTTGGATCCAGTCTATGGCTACACCTTC
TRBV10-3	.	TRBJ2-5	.	CAISESGGLETQYF	TGTGCCATCAGTGAGTCTGGAGGGTTGGAGACCCAGTACTTC
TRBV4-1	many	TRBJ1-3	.	CASSQDFRASSGNTIYF	TGCGCCAGCAGCCAAGATTTTAGGGCGAGCTCTGGAAACACCATATATTTT
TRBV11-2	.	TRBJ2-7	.	CASSSRLDYEQYF	TGTGCCAGCAGCTCAAGGCTGGACTACGAGCAGTACTTC
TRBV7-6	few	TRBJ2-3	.	CASSLMGGETDTQYF	TGTGCCAGCAGCCTAATGGGCGGGGAAACAGATACGCAGTATTTT
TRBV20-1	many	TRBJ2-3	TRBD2	CSATGTSEDTQYF	TGCAGTGCTACCGGGACTAGTGAGGATACGCAGTATTTT